The 9 T cell receptor beta chains given below trace back to one sample, sequenced in a study of OX40 agonist ivuxolimab in advanced cancers. The data were produced by immunoSEQ multiplex PCR, yet TCRdb's version contains in-frame clones alone and is incomplete. The sample comprises approximately 92,000 clones, around 95% of which are singletons, and 2% to 2.5% rests with the top ten. This specimen was CD4+ or CD8+ T cells sorted from blood, taken in a trial of the OX40 agonist ivuxolimab. Receptors originate from an adult with an advanced solid tumor such as melanoma, head and neck, liver or kidney cancer.

The rearrangement joins TRBV7-3 to TRBJ2-7; D remains ambiguous. Trimming took 2 bases from V and 4 from J, leaving 6 bases between them. CDR1 SGHTA and CDR2 FQGTGA come from the germline V gene. The length of the CDR3 is 12 residues. CDR3 nucleotides: TGTGCCAGCAGCTTAGTAGGGTACGAGCAGTACTTC. It codes for CASSLVGYEQYF.

This clone was recorded only once. V and J are TRBV27 and TRBJ2-1, with 7 bases that match TRBD2. CDR1 is MNHEY and CDR2 is SMNVEV in the germline V gene (reference sequence). After removal of 0 bases from V and 8 bases from J, the junction contained 13 bases not matched to a gene. CDR3 length: 17 amino acids. In DNA, the CDR3 is TGTGCCAGCAGTTTATCAGGTTTTTTGGGGACTAAACATGAGCAGTTCTTC. Translating gives CASSLSGFLGTKHEQFF.

This chain links TRBV11-2 with TRBJ2-1; D not resolved. The V gene's germline CDR1 is SGHAT and CDR2 FQNNGV. The germline V and J ends were trimmed by 1 base and 2 bases, with 6 bases remaining between them. This CDR3 region has 14 residues. CDR3: CASSLVSAYNEQFF. The CDR3 DNA is TGTGCCAGCAGCTTAGTTTCCGCCTACAATGAGCAGTTCTTC.

J is TRBJ1-5 and V is TRBV27; TRBD1 aligns across 9 bases. CDR1 is MNHEY, CDR2 SMNVEV, per germline (reference sequence). V lost 0 bases, J lost 4 bases, and 1 base stayed unmatched. This CDR3 spans 15 amino acids. Here the CDR3 reads CASSLSGTGNQPQHF. CDR3 nucleotides: TGTGCCAGCAGTTTATCTGGGACAGGGAATCAGCCCCAGCATTTT.

The V call is TRBV4-1, the J call TRBJ2-1; D remains ambiguous. Germline V gives CDR1 MGHRA, CDR2 YSYEKL. V was clipped by 0 bases and J by 6 bases, with 15 bases between them. CDR3 size: 16 residues. The CDR3 DNA follows: TGCGCCAGCAGCCAAGACGGTGGCCTCAAAGGCAATGAGCAGTTCTTC. Its translation: CASSQDGGLKGNEQFF.

The rearrangement uses TRBV2 and TRBJ2-7; no firm D call. CDR3 length: 13 residues. Deletions cut 8 bases from V and 2 bases from J, with 13 bases between. The germline V gene encodes CDR1 SNHLY and CDR2 FYNNEI. The CDR3 reads CASGSGSAYEQYF. CDR3 DNA sequence: TGTGCCAGCGGGTCCGGGTCGGCCTACGAGCAGTACTTC.

This clone was counted a single time. Other DNA sequences in this sample translate to the same CDR3. The chain joins TRBV27 to TRBJ1-3; D is possibly TRBD1 (5 bases). The CDR3 has 14 amino acids. Trimming left V 6 bases short and J 3 bases short, with 12 bases between. Per germline, CDR1 MNHEY and CDR2 SMNVEV (reference sequence). The CDR3 DNA is TGTGCCAGCAGCCCGCAGGGAGGTGGAAACACCATATATTTT. Translated: CASSPQGGGNTIYF.

V is TRBV19 and J is TRBJ1-1; D gene unclear. The CDR3 totals 14 residues. Germline V gives CDR1 LNHDA, CDR2 SQIVND (reference sequence). Trimming stripped 11 bases from V and 1 base from J, with 17 bases between. The CDR3 nucleotides are TGTGCCGCCAGGTTAGGAGGGCCGAACACTGAAGCTTTCTTT. Its protein is CAARLGGPNTEAFF.

The CDR3 sequence is CASSQGLPLHEQYF. DNA for the CDR3: TGTGCCAGCAGCCAGGGACTACCTCTCCACGAGCAGTACTTC. The chain recombines TRBV11-2 with TRBJ2-7; 7 nucleotides agree with TRBD2. Germline V gene sequence: CDR1 SGHAT, CDR2 FQNNGV. The J segment lost 5 bases and the V segment lost 5 bases, leaving 9 bases of the junction unmatched. The CDR3 spans 14 residues.